Sequencing of this T cell receptor (beta chain) was carried out in a study of blood T cell repertoires in COVID-19. The wider study: COVID-19 samples from acute and convalescent phases originated in the United States, Italy and Spain. The cDNA or gDNA used as material had been derived from T cells, B-cell-depleted T cells, or PBMCs.

As processed by the authors: Estimation of nucleated cell counts was performed using reference gene primer amplification. Here immunoSEQ multiplex PCR was the method, and the copy in TCRdb shows in-frame clones only, minus some. V and J calls and clone size are copied from that table; D and trimming were computed from the DNA. Among 350,000 to 400,000 clones listed, around 89% were seen once. This clone was picked up a small number of times. The sequencing input was peripheral blood. The TCR sequence derives from a man between 18 and 35 years old with active or convalescent COVID-19.

Here the CDR3 DNA reads TGTGCCAGCACCAAAGACAGCTATGGCTACACCTTC. Amino acid sequence: CASTKDSYGYTF. The V call is TRBV11-2, the J call TRBJ1-2; TRBD1 might be the D (5 bases). The germline gives CDR1 SGHAT, CDR2 FQNNGV. The CDR3 is 12 residues long. V was cut by 7 bases and J by 4 bases, with 10 bases left in between.